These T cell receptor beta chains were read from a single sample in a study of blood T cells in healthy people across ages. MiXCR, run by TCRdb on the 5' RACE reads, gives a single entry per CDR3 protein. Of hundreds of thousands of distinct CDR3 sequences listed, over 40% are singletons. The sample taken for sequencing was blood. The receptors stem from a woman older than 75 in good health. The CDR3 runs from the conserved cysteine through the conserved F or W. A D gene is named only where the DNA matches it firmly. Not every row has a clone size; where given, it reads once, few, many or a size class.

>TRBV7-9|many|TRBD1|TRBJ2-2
CASSLQGALNTGELFF
TGTGCCAGCAGCTTACAGGGGGCGCTGAACACCGGGGAGCTGTTTTTT
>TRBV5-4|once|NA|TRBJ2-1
CASSIDSLNEQFF
TGTGCCAGCAGTATAGACAGCCTCAATGAGCAGTTCTTC
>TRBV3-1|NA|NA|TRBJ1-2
CASSQNDSPYGYTF
TGTGCCAGCAGCCAAAACGACAGTCCTTATGGCTACACCTTC
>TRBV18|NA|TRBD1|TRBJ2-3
CASSRGGTGIDTQYF
TGTGCCAGCTCACGCGGCGGGACAGGGATAGATACGCAGTATTTT
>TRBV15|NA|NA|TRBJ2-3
CATSRDRLFGSTQYF
TGTGCCACCAGCAGAGATCGTCTGTTTGGTAGTACGCAGTATTTT
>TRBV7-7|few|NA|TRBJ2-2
CASSLSGAGELFF
TGTGCCAGCAGCCTCTCGGGGGCCGGGGAGCTGTTTTTT
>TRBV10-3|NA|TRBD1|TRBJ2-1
CAISEGTAGYNEQFF
TGTGCCATCAGTGAGGGGACAGCCGGCTACAATGAGCAGTTCTTC
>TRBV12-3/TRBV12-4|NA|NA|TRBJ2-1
CASSFGTTHNEQFF
TGTGCCAGCAGTTTCGGGACAACCCACAATGAGCAGTTCTTC
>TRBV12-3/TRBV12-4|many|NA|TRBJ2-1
CASSLWGRTGTNEQFF
TGTGCCAGCAGTTTGTGGGGGAGGACTGGTACGAATGAGCAGTTCTTC
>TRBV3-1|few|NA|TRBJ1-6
CASSPNGGVNSPLHF
TGTGCCAGCAGCCCAAACGGAGGGGTAAATTCACCCCTCCACTTT
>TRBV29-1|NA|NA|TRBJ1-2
CSVREVSGKNYGYTF
TGCAGCGTTCGCGAGGTATCTGGGAAGAACTATGGCTACACCTTC
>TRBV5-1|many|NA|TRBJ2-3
CASSLDGVRTDTQYF
TGCGCCAGCAGCTTGGATGGGGTTCGGACAGATACGCAGTATTTT
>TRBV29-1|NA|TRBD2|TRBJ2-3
CSVRLAGGFTDTQYF
TGCAGCGTCCGACTAGCGGGAGGGTTCACAGATACGCAGTATTTT
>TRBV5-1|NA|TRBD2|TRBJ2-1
CASSPGLAGSYNELFF
TGCGCCAGCAGCCCCGGACTAGCGGGTTCCTACAATGAGCTGTTCTTC
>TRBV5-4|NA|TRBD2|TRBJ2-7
CASSVTSGVHEQYF
TGTGCCAGCAGCGTGACTAGCGGGGTGCACGAGCAGTACTTC
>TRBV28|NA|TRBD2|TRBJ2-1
CASQLADEQFF
TGTGCCAGTCAACTAGCGGATGAGCAGTTCTTC
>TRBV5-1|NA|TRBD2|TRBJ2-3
CASSLGPSGVTDTQYF
TGCGCCAGCAGCTTGGGGCCTAGCGGGGTCACAGATACGCAGTATTTT
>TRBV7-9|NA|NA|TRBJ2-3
CASRPQGGFTDTQYF
TGTGCCAGCAGACCTCAGGGGGGATTCACAGATACGCAGTATTTT
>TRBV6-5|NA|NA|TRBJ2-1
CASSYEPNLNNEQFF
TGTGCCAGCAGTTACGAGCCTAATCTTAACAATGAGCAGTTCTTC
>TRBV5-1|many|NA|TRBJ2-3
CASSLEGLTTDTQYF
TGCGCCAGCAGCTTGGAGGGGTTAACCACAGATACGCAGTATTTT
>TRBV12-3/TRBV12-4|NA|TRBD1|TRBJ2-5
CASTTTGAQETQYF
TGTGCCAGCACTACTACAGGGGCCCAAGAGACCCAGTACTTC
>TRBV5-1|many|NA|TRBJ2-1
CASRLGPISYNEQFF
TGCGCCAGCAGGTTAGGGCCAATCTCCTACAATGAGCAGTTCTTC
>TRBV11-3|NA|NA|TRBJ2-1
CASSPRGKNNEQFF
TGTGCCAGCAGCCCCCGGGGGAAGAACAATGAGCAGTTCTTC
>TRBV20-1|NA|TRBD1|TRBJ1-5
CSAQTGGSNQPQHF
TGCAGTGCTCAGACAGGGGGGAGCAATCAGCCCCAGCATTTT
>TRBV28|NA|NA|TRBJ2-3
CASSFQGRTDTQYF
TGTGCCAGCAGTTTTCAGGGGCGGACAGATACGCAGTATTTT
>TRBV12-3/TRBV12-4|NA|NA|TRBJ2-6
CASSLSVTKLSGANVLTF
TGTGCCAGCAGTTTATCGGTCACTAAACTCTCTGGGGCCAACGTCCTGACTTTC
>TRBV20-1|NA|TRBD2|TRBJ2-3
CSAVWTSGGASTDTQYF
TGCAGTGCCGTCTGGACTAGCGGGGGGGCATCCACAGATACGCAGTATTTT
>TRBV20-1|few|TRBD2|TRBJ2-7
CSASDSGRYEQYF
TGCAGTGCTAGTGATAGCGGGAGATACGAGCAGTACTTC
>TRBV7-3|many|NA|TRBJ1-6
CASSWFGNNSPLHF
TGTGCCAGCAGCTGGTTCGGTAATAATTCACCCCTCCACTTT
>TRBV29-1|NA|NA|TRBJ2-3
CSARTPSTDTQYF
TGCAGCGCTCGGACACCAAGCACAGATACGCAGTATTTT
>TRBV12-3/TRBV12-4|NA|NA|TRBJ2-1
CASSFTESSYNEQFF
TGTGCCAGCAGTTTTACTGAGAGCTCCTACAATGAGCAGTTCTTC
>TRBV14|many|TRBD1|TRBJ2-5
CASSQRARTGLETQYF
TGTGCCAGCAGCCAGAGGGCCCGGACAGGGCTAGAGACCCAGTACTTC
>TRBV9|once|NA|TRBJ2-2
CASSVAGRPNTGELFF
TGTGCCAGCAGCGTAGCGGGTCGGCCGAACACCGGGGAGCTGTTTTTT
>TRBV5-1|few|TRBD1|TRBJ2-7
CASSSRQGANEQYF
TGCGCCAGCAGCTCCCGACAGGGGGCCAATGAGCAGTACTTC
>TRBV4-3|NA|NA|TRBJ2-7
CASSQGLGPPLSYEQYF
TGCGCCAGCAGCCAAGGATTGGGGCCACCCCTTTCCTACGAGCAGTACTTC
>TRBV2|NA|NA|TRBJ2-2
CASNEGGTGELFF
TGTGCCAGCAATGAAGGGGGAACCGGGGAGCTGTTTTTT
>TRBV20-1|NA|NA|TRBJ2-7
CSAGGREQYF
TGCAGTGCCGGAGGGCGGGAGCAGTACTTC
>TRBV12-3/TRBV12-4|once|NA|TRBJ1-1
CAITTGEGTEAFF
TGTGCCATCACCACCGGCGAGGGCACTGAAGCTTTCTTT
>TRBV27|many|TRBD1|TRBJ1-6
CASSFLQGASPLHF
TGTGCCAGCAGTTTTCTACAGGGGGCTTCACCCCTCCACTTT
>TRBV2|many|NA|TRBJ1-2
CASSPSQGRYGYTF
TGTGCCAGCAGCCCCTCCCAGGGGAGATATGGCTACACCTTC